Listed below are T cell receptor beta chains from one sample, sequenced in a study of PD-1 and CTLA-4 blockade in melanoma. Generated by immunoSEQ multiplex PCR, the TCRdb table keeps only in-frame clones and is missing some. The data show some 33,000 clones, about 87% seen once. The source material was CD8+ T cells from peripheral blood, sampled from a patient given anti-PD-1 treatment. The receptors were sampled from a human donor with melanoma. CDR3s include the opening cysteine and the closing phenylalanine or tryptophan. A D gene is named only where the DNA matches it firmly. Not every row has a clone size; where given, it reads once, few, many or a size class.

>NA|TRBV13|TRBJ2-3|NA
TGTGCCAGCAGTTATGGACAGACCAACACAGATACGCAGTATTTT
CASSYGQTNTDTQYF
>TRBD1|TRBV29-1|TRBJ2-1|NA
TGCAGCGCAGGGACAGGGCAACTTAATGAGCAGTTCTTC
CSAGTGQLNEQFF
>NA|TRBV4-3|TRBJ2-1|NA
TGCGCCAGCAGCCAAGATCGAAACTCCTTGGGCGATGAGCAGTTCTTC
CASSQDRNSLGDEQFF
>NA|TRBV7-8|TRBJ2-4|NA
TGTGCCAGCAGCTTACTATCAGGGTTCGGCAAAAACATTCAGTACTTC
CASSLLSGFGKNIQYF
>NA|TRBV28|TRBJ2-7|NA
TGTGCCAGCAGCCTGGGGCAGGCCACCTACGAGCAGTACTTC
CASSLGQATYEQYF
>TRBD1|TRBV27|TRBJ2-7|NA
TGTGCCAGCAGTTTGACAGGGGCCTCCGAGCAGTACTTC
CASSLTGASEQYF
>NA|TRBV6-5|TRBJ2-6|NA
TGTGCCAGCAGTTACTCAGGGAAGGGGGCCAACGTCCTGACTTTC
CASSYSGKGANVLTF
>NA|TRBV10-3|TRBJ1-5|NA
TGTGCCATCAGTGACTCGAGTTTAGAGGTCAGTCAGCCCCAGCATTTT
CAISDSSLEVSQPQHF
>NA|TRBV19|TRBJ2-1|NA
TGTGCCAGTAGTATAGCGACAGAGGAGCAGTTCTTC
CASSIATEEQFF
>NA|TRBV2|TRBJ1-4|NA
TGTGCCAGCACTAGGGGAGGGATTTTTAATGAAAAACTGTTTTTT
CASTRGGIFNEKLFF
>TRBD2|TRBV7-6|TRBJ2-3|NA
TGTGCCAGCAGCTTAAATTCAGCGGGGGGGCTCGGGACAGATACGCAGTATTTT
CASSLNSAGGLGTDTQYF
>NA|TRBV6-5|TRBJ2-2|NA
TGTGCCAGCAGTTACTTTGAGGGAAAGAACACCGGGGAGCTGTTTTTT
CASSYFEGKNTGELFF
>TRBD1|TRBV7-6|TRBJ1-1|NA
TGTGCCAGCAGCTTAGAGCCCCGACAGGGATGGACTGAAGCTTTCTTT
CASSLEPRQGWTEAFF
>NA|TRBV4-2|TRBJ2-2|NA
TGTGCCAGCAGCCAAGAGGAGACGGACCTCACCGGGGAGCTGTTTTTT
CASSQEETDLTGELFF
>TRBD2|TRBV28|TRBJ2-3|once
TGTGCCAGCAGCCCCGGACTAGCGGGGGGGCAGGGCACAGATACGCAGTATTTT
CASSPGLAGGQGTDTQYF
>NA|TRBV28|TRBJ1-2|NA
TGTGCCAGCAGTTTAAGGGCCGACAGAGCTAGCGATGGCTACACCTTC
CASSLRADRASDGYTF
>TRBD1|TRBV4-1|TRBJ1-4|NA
TGCGCCAGCAGGGGTTACAGGGGGGATGAAAAACTGTTTTTT
CASRGYRGDEKLFF
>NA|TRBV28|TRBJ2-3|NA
TGTGCCAGCAGTTATACAGCGGACCCGAGCACAGATACGCAGTATTTT
CASSYTADPSTDTQYF
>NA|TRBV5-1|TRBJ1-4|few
TGCGCCAGCAGCTTGGCAGAAGCAACTAATGAAAAACTGTTTTTT
CASSLAEATNEKLFF
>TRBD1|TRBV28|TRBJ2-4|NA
TGTGCCAGCAGTTATGACAGGGGCACGAAAAACATTCAGTACTTC
CASSYDRGTKNIQYF
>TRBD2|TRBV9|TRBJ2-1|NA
TGTGCCAGCAGCACCGGGACTAGCGGGGGGGCAGGTGAGCAGTTCTTC
CASSTGTSGGAGEQFF
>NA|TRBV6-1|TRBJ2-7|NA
TGTGCCAGCAGTGAAGAGTCATCTTCCTCCTACGAGCAGTACTTC
CASSEESSSSYEQYF
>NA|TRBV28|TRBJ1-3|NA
TGTGCCAGCAGTTTATTGAGGGGTGGGTGGTCTGGAAACACCATATATTTT
CASSLLRGGWSGNTIYF
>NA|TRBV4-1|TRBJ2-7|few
TGCGCCAGCAGCCAAGAGGGGACGGCCTTTAAGTACTTC
CASSQEGTAFKYF
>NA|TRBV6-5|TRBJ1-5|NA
TGTGCCAGCAGCCCCGGATATCTTCAGCCCCAGCATTTT
CASSPGYLQPQHF
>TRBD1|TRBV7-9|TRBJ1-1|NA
TGTGCCAGCAGCCCTACCCCTGGGGACAGGGGGGACGAAGCTTTCTTT
CASSPTPGDRGDEAFF
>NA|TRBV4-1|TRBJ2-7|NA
TGCGCCAGCAGCCTGACAATCAGGCCCTACGAGCAGTACTTC
CASSLTIRPYEQYF
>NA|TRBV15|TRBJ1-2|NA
TGTGCCACCAGCAGAGATCGAACTCCAGCTAACTATGGCTACACCTTC
CATSRDRTPANYGYTF
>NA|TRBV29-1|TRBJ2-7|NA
TGCAGCGTTGAGGTTACTGACTACGAGCAGTACTTC
CSVEVTDYEQYF
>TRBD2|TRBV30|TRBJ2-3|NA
TGTGCCTGGAGTGTACGGACTAGCGGGGGACTCACAGATACGCAGTATTTT
CAWSVRTSGGLTDTQYF
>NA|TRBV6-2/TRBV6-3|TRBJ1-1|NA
TGTGCCAGCAGTTCCACCCCGAACACTGAAGCTTTCTTT
CASSSTPNTEAFF
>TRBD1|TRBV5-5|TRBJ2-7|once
TGTGCCAGCAGCCGGGGCCCGGACAGGGTTACCTACGAGCAGTACTTC
CASSRGPDRVTYEQYF
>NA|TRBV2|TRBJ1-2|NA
TGTGCCAGCAGTGATACGGGGGGCGCAAATGGCTACACCTTC
CASSDTGGANGYTF
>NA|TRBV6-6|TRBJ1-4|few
TGTGCCAGCAGTTACTCATCCTTAGGTGAAAAACTGTTTTTT
CASSYSSLGEKLFF
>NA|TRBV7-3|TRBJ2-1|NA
TGTGCCAGCAGCTTAACCGGACCCAGCTCCTACAATGAGCAGTTCTTC
CASSLTGPSSYNEQFF
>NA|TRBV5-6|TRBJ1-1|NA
TGTGCCAGCAGCTCGAGTGATATCGGAGCTTTCTTT
CASSSSDIGAFF